The 12 T cell receptor beta chains below all came from one sample that was sequenced in a study of blood T cell repertoires in COVID-19. The repertoire was sequenced with immunoSEQ multiplex PCR; TCRdb's copy has only in-frame clones and lacks some. The sample yields a few hundred thousand clones, approximately 88% seen once. Sequenced material: peripheral blood. The receptor set was obtained from a woman aged 25 to 39 who had recovered from COVID-19.

The chain couples TRBV7-9 to TRBJ1-2; 7 bases agree with TRBD1. CDR1 and CDR2 (germline): SEHNR, FQNEAQ (reference sequence). Trimming took 5 bases from V and 6 from J; bases not matched to a gene: 6. The CDR3 covers 13 residues. The CDR3 nucleotides are TGTGCCAGCAGCCCCGGACAGGAAGATGGCTACACCTTC. This gives the protein CASSPGQEDGYTF.

The chain joins TRBV5-4 to TRBJ2-5; possibly TRBD2 for D (5 bases). Looked up from germline, CDR1 is SGHNT and CDR2 is YYREEE (reference sequence). The CDR3 length is 13 residues. V lost 4 bases and J lost 2, with 9 bases in between. CDR3 residues: CASSPRGQETQYF. CDR3 nucleotides: TGTGCCAGCAGCCCCCGCGGGCAAGAGACCCAGTACTTC.

V usage is TRBV19 and J usage is TRBJ1-1; 9 bases map to TRBD1. The length of the CDR3 is 13 residues. Per the germline V gene, CDR1 is LNHDA and CDR2 is SQIVND (reference sequence). Unmatched junction bases numbered 4, after V lost 5 bases and J lost 6 bases. CDR3 bases: TGTGCCAGTAGTGGACAGGGGCGGGCTGAAGCTTTCTTT. It encodes CASSGQGRAEAFF.

The chain has TRBV27 and TRBJ1-1; D not resolved. Trimming shortened V by 4 bases and J by 0 bases, and 6 bases separated the two germline ends. Per the germline V gene, CDR1 is MNHEY and CDR2 is SMNVEV (reference sequence). The CDR3 totals 13 residues. The CDR3 DNA reads TGTGCCAGCAGTTCTAAATTGAACACTGAAGCTTTCTTT. Amino acid sequence: CASSSKLNTEAFF.

The J gene is TRBJ1-2, the V gene TRBV5-1, with 7 bases lining up with TRBD1. Germline CDR1 reads SGHRS; CDR2 reads YFSETQ. The CDR3 length is 15 residues. V was pared by 4 bases and J by 2 bases, with 8 bases of the junction left unmatched. The CDR3 loop reads CASSRPGTENYGYTF. The DNA for the CDR3 is TGCGCCAGCAGCAGGCCCGGGACAGAAAACTATGGCTACACCTTC.

The chain recombines TRBV6-5 with TRBJ1-2, with unresolved D. This CDR3 contains 14 residues. Germline V CDR1 and CDR2: MNHEY, SVGAGI. Trimming removed 7 bases from V and 4 bases from J, with 16 bases in between. The CDR3 region has the DNA TGTGCCAGCACCTCCCGGGGAACCTTCTATGGCTACACCTTC. Translating it yields CASTSRGTFYGYTF.

V is TRBV18 and J is TRBJ1-2; no firm D call. Germline V gene lookup returns CDR1 KGHSH and CDR2 LQKENI. The CDR3 is made up of 12 amino acids. Trimming took off 3 bases at V and 4 bases at J, with 6 bases between the two ends. In nucleotides, the CDR3 is TGTGCCAGCTCACCCTACGGCTATGGCTACACCTTC. This sequence encodes CASSPYGYGYTF.

This clone was found once. V is TRBV6-5 and J is TRBJ1-6; 10 nucleotides match TRBD1. Unmatched junction bases numbered 0, after V lost 6 bases and J lost 7 bases. CDR1 and CDR2 (germline): MNHEY, SVGAGI. This CDR3 spans 13 amino acids. The CDR3 sequence: CASRGQGNSPLHF. In DNA, the CDR3 is TGTGCCAGCAGGGGACAGGGGAATTCACCCCTCCACTTT.

The genes are TRBV12-3 or TRBV12-4 and TRBJ1-1; D possibly corresponds to TRBD1 (6 bases). The V and J ends lost 4 bases and 5 bases respectively, with 11 bases between them. This CDR3 region has 13 residues. The CDR3 DNA is TGTGCCAGCAGTTCTGGGAGGGGGACTGAAGCTTTCTTT. Its protein product is CASSSGRGTEAFF.

V is TRBV9 and J is TRBJ1-1, with D possibly being TRBD1 (6 bases). The V end was cut by 3 bases, the J end by 1 base, with 16 bases between. This CDR3 is built from 16 residues. Germline V gene data show CDR1 as SGDLS and CDR2 as YYNGEE. DNA for the CDR3: TGTGCCAGCAGCGCCGCACACGGGACAACGAACACTGAAGCTTTCTTT. This codes for CASSAAHGTTNTEAFF. Combining the CDR3 with reference TRBV9 and TRBJ1-1 gives the whole variable domain DSGVTQTPKHLITATGQRVTLRCSPRSGDLSVYWYQQSLDQGLQFLIQYYNGEERAKGNILERFSAQQFPDLHSELNLSSLELGDSALYFCASSAAHGTTNTEAFFGQGTRLTVV.

The rearrangement uses TRBV11-2 and TRBJ1-5, with D possibly matching TRBD1 (6 bases). CDR3 length equals 14 residues. V lost 5 bases to trimming and J lost 4 bases, with 12 bases between them. Germline CDR1 reads SGHAT; CDR2 reads FQNNGV. The CDR3 nucleotides read TGTGCCAGCAGCCACCGGGACACTAATCAGCCCCAGCATTTT. This gives the protein CASSHRDTNQPQHF. Filled out from reference TRBV11-2 and TRBJ1-5, the complete variable domain reads EAGVAQSPRYKIIEKRQSVAFWCNPISGHATLYWYQQILGQGPKLLIQFQNNGVVDDSQLPKDRFSAERLKGVDSTLKIQPAKLEDSAVYLCASSHRDTNQPQHFGDGTRLSIL.

The V call is TRBV3-1 (or the pseudogene TRBV3-2), the J call TRBJ1-5, with a tentative D call TRBD1 (5 bases). The CDR3 totals 14 residues. With 2 bases removed from V and 2 bases from J, the gap between germline ends came to 7 bases. CDR1 LGHDT and CDR2 YNNKEL come from the germline V gene (reference sequence). The CDR3 DNA sequence: TGTGCCAGCAGCCAATGGGGCCGCAATCAGCCCCAGCATTTT. Encoded protein: CASSQWGRNQPQHF.